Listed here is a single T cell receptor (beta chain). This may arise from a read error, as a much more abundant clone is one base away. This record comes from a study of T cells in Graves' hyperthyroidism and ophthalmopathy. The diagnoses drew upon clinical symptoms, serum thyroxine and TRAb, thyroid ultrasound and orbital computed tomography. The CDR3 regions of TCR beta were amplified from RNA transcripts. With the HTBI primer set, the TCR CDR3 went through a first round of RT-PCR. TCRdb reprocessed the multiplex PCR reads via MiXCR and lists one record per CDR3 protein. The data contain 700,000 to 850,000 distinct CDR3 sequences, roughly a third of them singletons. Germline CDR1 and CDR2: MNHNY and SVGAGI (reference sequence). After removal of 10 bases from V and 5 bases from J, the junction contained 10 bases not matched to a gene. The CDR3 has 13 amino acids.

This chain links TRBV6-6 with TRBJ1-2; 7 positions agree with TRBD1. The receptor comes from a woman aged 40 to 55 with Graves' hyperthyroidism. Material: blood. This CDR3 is CATETGAEYGYTF. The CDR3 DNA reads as TGTGCCACTGAAACAGGGGCTGAATATGGCTACACCTTC.